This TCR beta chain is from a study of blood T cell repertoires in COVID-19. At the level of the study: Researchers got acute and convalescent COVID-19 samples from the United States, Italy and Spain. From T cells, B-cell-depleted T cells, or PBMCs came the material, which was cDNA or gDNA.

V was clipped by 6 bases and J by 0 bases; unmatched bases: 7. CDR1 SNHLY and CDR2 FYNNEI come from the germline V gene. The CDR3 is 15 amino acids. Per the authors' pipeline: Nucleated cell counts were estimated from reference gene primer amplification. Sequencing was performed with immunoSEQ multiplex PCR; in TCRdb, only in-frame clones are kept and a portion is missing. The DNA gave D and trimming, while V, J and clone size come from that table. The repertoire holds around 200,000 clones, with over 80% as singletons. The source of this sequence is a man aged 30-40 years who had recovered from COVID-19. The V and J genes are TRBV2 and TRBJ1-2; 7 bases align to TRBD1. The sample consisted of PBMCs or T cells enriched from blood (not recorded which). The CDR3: CASRERQGTNYGYTF. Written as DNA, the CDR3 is TGTGCCAGCAGGGAGCGACAGGGTACTAACTATGGCTACACCTTC. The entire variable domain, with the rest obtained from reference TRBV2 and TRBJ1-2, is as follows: EPEVTQTPSHQVTQMGQEVILRCVPISNHLYFYWYRQILGQKVEFLVSFYNNEISEKSEIFDDQFSVERPDGSNFTLKIRSTKLEDSAMYFCASRERQGTNYGYTFGSGTRLTVV.